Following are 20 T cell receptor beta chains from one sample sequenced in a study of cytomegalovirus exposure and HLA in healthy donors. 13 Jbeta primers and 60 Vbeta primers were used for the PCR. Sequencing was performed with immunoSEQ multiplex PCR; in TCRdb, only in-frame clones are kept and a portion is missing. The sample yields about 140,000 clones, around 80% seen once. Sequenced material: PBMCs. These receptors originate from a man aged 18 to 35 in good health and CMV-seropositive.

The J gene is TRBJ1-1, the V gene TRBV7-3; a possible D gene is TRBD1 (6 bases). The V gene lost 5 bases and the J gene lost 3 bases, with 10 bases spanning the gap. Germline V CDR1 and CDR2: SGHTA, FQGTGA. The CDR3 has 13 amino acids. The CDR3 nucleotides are TGTGCCAGCAGCAAAGGGGGTTACACTGAAGCTTTCTTT. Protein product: CASSKGGYTEAFF.

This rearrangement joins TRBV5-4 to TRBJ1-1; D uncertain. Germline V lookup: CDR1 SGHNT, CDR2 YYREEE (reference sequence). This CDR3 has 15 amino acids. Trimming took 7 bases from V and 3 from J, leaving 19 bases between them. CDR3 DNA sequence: TGTGCCAGCGGTCTACGGGGAGGGTTTGACACTGAAGCTTTCTTT. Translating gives CASGLRGGFDTEAFF.

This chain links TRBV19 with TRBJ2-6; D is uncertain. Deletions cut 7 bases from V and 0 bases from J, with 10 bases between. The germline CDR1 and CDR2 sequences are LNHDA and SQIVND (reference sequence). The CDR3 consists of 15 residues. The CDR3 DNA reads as TGTGCCAGTAAACTCAGGATCTCTGGGGCCAACGTCCTGACTTTC. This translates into CASKLRISGANVLTF.

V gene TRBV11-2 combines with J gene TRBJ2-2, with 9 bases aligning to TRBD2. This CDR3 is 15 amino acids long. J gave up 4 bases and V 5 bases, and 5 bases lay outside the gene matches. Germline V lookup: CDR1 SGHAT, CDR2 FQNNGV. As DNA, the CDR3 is TGTGCCAGCAGCCCCGCGGGAGGGCTCACCGGGGAGCTGTTTTTT. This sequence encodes CASSPAGGLTGELFF.

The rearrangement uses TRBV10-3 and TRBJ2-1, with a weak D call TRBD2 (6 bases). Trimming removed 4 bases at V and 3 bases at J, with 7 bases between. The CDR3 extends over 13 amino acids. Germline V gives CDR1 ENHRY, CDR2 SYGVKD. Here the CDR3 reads CAISGGGYNEQFF. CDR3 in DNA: TGTGCCATCAGTGGGGGAGGCTACAATGAGCAGTTCTTC.

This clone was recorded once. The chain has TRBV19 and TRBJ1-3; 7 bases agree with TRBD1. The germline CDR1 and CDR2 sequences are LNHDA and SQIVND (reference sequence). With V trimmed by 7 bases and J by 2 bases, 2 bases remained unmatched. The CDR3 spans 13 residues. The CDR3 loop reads CASTDRAGNTIYF. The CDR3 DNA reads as TGTGCCAGTACCGACAGGGCTGGAAACACCATATATTTT.

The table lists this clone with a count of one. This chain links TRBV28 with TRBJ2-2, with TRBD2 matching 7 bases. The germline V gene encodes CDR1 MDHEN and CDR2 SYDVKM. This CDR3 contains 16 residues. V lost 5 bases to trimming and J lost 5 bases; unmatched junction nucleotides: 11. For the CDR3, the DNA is TGTGCCAGCAGTGGGGGGGGGAGTTCGGTGACCGGGGAGCTGTTTTTT. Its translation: CASSGGGSSVTGELFF.

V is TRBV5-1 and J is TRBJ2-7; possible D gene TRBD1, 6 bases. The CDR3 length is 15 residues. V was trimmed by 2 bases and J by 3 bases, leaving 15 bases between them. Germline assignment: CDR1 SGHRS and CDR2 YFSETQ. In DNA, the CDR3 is TGCGCCAGCAGCTTTACCGGGACATCAGTCTACGAGCAGTACTTC. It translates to CASSFTGTSVYEQYF.

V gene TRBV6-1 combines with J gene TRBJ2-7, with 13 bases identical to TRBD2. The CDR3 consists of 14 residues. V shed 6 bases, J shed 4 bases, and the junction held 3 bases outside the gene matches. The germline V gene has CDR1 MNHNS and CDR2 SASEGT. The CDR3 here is CASRRTSGSYEQYF. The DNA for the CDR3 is TGTGCCAGCAGAAGGACTAGCGGGAGTTACGAGCAGTACTTC.

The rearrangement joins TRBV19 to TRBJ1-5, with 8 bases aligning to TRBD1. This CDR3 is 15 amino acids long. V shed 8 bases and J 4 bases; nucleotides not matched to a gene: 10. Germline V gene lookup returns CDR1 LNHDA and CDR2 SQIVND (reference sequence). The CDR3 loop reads CASGLPTGANQPQHF. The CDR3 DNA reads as TGTGCCAGTGGCCTTCCGACAGGGGCTAATCAGCCCCAGCATTTT.

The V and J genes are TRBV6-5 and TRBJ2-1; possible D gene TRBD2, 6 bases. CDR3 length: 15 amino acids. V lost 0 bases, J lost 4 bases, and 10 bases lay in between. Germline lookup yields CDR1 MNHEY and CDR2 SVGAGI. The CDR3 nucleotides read TGTGCCAGCAGTTACTCTAGCGGACTTTACAATGAGCAGTTCTTC. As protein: CASSYSSGLYNEQFF.

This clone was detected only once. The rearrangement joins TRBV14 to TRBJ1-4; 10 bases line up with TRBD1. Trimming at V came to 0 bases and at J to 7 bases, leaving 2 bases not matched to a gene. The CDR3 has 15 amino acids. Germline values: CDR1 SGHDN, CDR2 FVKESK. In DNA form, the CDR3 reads TGTGCCAGCAGCCAAGAGACAGGGGGCTCTGAAAAACTGTTTTTT. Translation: CASSQETGGSEKLFF.

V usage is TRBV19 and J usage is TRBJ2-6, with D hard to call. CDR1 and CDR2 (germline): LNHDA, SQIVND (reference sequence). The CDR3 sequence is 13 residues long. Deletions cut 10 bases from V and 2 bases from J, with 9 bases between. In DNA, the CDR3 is TGTGCCACCATCTCTACTGGGGCCAACGTCCTGACTTTC. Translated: CATISTGANVLTF.

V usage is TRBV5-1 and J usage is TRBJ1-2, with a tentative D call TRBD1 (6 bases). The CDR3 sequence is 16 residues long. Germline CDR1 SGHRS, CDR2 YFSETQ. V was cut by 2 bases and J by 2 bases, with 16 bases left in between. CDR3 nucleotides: TGCGCCAGCAGCTTCGGGGACACACGAGGCAACTATGGCTACACCTTC. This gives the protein CASSFGDTRGNYGYTF. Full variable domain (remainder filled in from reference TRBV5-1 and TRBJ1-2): KAGVTQTPRYLIKTRGQQVTLSCSPISGHRSVSWYQQTPGQGLQFLFEYFSETQRNKGNFPGRFSGRQFSNSRSEMNVSTLELGDSALYLCASSFGDTRGNYGYTFGSGTRLTVV.

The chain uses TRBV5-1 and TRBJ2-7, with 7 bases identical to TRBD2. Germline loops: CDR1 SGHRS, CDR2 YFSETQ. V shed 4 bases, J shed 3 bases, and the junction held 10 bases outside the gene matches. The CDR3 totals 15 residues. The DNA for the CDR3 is TGCGCCAGCAGCCTCGGGACTACGCCAGACTACGAGCAGTACTTC. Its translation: CASSLGTTPDYEQYF.

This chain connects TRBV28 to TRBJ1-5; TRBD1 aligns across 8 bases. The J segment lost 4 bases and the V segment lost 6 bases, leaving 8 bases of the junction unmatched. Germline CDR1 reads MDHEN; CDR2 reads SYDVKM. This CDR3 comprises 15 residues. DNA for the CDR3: TGTGCCAGCAGGCTTGACAGGGGATTTAATCAGCCCCAGCATTTT. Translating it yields CASRLDRGFNQPQHF.

CDR3 sequence (DNA): TGTGCCAGCAGCTTCTGGTCCTCCAGCTCTGGAAACACCATATATTTT. Translating gives CASSFWSSSSGNTIYF. This rearrangement joins TRBV7-8 to TRBJ1-3; D gene ambiguous. V was cut by 3 bases and J by 0 bases, with 12 bases left in between. The CDR3 covers 16 residues. Germline V gene lookup returns CDR1 SGHVS and CDR2 FQNEAQ.

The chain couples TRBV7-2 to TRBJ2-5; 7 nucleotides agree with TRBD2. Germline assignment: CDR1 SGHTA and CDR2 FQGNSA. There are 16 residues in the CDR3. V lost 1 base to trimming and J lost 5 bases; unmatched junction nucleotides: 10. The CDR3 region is CASSLVGGSVGETQYF. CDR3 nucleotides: TGTGCCAGCAGCTTAGTAGGCGGGAGTGTCGGGGAGACCCAGTACTTC.

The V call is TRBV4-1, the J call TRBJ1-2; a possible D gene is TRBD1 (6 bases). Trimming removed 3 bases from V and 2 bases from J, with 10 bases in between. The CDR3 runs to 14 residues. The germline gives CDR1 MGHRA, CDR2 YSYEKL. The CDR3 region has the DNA TGCGCCAGCAGCCAGGAACAGGGCAACTATGGCTACACCTTC. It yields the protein CASSQEQGNYGYTF.

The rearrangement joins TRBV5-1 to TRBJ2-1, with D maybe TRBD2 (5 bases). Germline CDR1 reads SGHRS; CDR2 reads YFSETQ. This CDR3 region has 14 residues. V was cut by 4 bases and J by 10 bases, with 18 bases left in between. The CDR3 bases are TGCGCCAGCAGCAACTCCACTAGGAGGAACGAGCAGTTCTTC. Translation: CASSNSTRRNEQFF.